This paragraph reports one TCR beta chain. With V trimmed by 0 bases and J by 4 bases, 13 bases remained unmatched. Per germline, CDR1 MNHEY and CDR2 SVGEGT. The CDR3 is 18 amino acids. Sequencing was performed with immunoSEQ multiplex PCR; in TCRdb, only in-frame clones are kept and a portion is missing. Of hundreds of thousands of clones listed, roughly 89% are singletons. The data originate from a study of blood T cell repertoires in COVID-19. The study drew participants aged about 18 to 89 years from approximately 23 US areas. Cohorts were based on clinical histories the participants reported. The rearrangement uses TRBV6-2 or TRBV6-3 and TRBJ1-2; 8 bases are shared with TRBD1. This receptor was obtained from a woman aged 18-29 years who had recovered from COVID-19. Sequencing used PBMCs or T cells enriched from blood (not recorded which). This CDR3 is CASSYSMGQAPLGYGYTF. The CDR3 DNA reads as TGTGCCAGCAGTTACTCGATGGGACAGGCCCCTCTTGGCTATGGCTACACCTTC.